The 32 T cell receptor beta chains listed next were all sequenced from one sample in a study of T cell changes during pregnancy in multiple sclerosis. This table comes from immunoSEQ multiplex PCR, and its TCRdb copy is limited to in-frame clones, with some not included. The table shows more than 85,000 clones, with around 93% occurring only once. Sequencing was performed on peripheral blood, taken before pregnancy. Receptors were obtained from a female donor with multiple sclerosis, enrolled in a pregnancy study.

CDR3 coding DNA: TGCGCCAGCAGGGTTGTCCTAGCGGGAGGAACAGATACGCAGTATTTT. Translation gives CASRVVLAGGTDTQYF. The chain links TRBV5-1 to TRBJ2-3; 11 nucleotides agree with TRBD2. The trim removed 5 bases at V and 3 bases at J, leaving 8 bases unmatched. The length of the CDR3 is 16 residues. The germline V gene encodes CDR1 SGHRS and CDR2 YFSETQ. The entire variable domain, with the rest obtained from reference TRBV5-1 and TRBJ2-3, is as follows: KAGVTQTPRYLIKTRGQQVTLSCSPISGHRSVSWYQQTPGQGLQFLFEYFSETQRNKGNFPGRFSGRQFSNSRSEMNVSTLELGDSALYLCASRVVLAGGTDTQYFGPGTRLTVL.

The chain combines TRBV9 with TRBJ2-1; D is possibly TRBD1 (5 bases). V was cut by 0 bases and J by 6 bases, with 10 bases left in between. From germline, CDR1 is SGDLS and CDR2 YYNGEE. The CDR3 has 14 residues. CDR3 DNA sequence: TGTGCCAGCAGCGTAGCCTGGGGCTTCAATGAGCAGTTCTTC. Protein sequence: CASSVAWGFNEQFF.

V gene TRBV19 combines with J gene TRBJ2-2, with 7 nucleotides matching TRBD1. Per germline, CDR1 LNHDA and CDR2 SQIVND (reference sequence). The CDR3 is 15 residues long. Trimming removed 6 bases from V and 3 bases from J; junction bases left unmatched: 7. CDR3 in DNA: TGTGCCAGTAGACCAGTTACAGGGGACACCGGGGAGCTGTTTTTT. As protein: CASRPVTGDTGELFF.

V gene TRBV7-3 combines with J gene TRBJ2-7, with D possibly being TRBD2 (5 bases). CDR3 length: 13 amino acids. V was trimmed by 5 bases and J by 3 bases, leaving 11 bases between them. The V gene's germline CDR1 is SGHTA and CDR2 FQGTGA. The CDR3 nucleotides read TGTGCCAGCAGCCCGTCCCGGGACTACGAGCAGTACTTC. It encodes CASSPSRDYEQYF. Based on the CDR3 plus reference TRBV7-3 and TRBJ2-7, the full variable domain is GAGVSQTPSNKVTEKGKYVELRCDPISGHTALYWYRQSLGQGPEFLIYFQGTGAADDSGLPNDRFFAVRPEGSVSTLKIQRTERGDSAVYLCASSPSRDYEQYFGPGTRLTVT.

V and J are TRBV5-4 and TRBJ2-6; no definite D call. The CDR3 spans 15 residues. The V gene lost 5 bases and the J gene lost 0 bases, with 9 bases spanning the gap. CDR1 and CDR2 from the germline V gene are SGHNT and YYREEE (reference sequence). The CDR3 region is CASSPFVSGANVLTF. As DNA, the CDR3 is TGTGCCAGCAGTCCCTTCGTCTCTGGGGCCAACGTCCTGACTTTC. The whole variable domain, filled in from reference TRBV5-4 and TRBJ2-6, reads ETGVTQSPTHLIKTRGQQVTLRCSSQSGHNTVSWYQQALGQGPQFIFQYYREEENGRGNFPPRFSGLQFPNYSSELNVNALELDDSALYLCASSPFVSGANVLTFGAGSRLTVL.

Only a few counts were recorded for this clone. The chain recombines TRBV27 with TRBJ1-1; D not resolved. The CDR3 is 13 amino acids. V was shortened by 6 bases and J by 6 bases, with 14 bases between the two germline ends. Germline loops: CDR1 MNHEY, CDR2 SMNVEV (reference sequence). The DNA for the CDR3 is TGTGCCAGCAGCATTACTCAACGGGCTGAAGCTTTCTTT. Residues: CASSITQRAEAFF.

In this sample, this clone turned up once. The rearrangement links TRBV27 to TRBJ2-7; the match to TRBD2 covers 7 bases. Germline V gives CDR1 MNHEY, CDR2 SMNVEV (reference sequence). CDR3 length: 14 amino acids. The junction had 6 bases not matched to a gene; V was cut back by 4 bases and J by 3 bases. The DNA of the CDR3 is TGTGCCAGCAGTTCCGCGCCGGGGGGCTACGAGCAGTACTTC. Protein product: CASSSAPGGYEQYF.

The gene calls are TRBV6-6 and TRBJ2-1; the match to TRBD1 covers 9 bases. The junction had 10 bases not matched to a gene; V was cut back by 8 bases and J by 8 bases. CDR3 length equals 14 residues. Germline V gene data show CDR1 as MNHNY and CDR2 as SVGAGI (reference sequence). Written as DNA, the CDR3 is TGTGCCAGCGATATTTCGGACAGGGGCTATGAGCAGTTCTTC. Residues: CASDISDRGYEQFF.

The V call is TRBV11-3, the J call TRBJ2-2, with D perhaps TRBD1 (5 bases). The V and J ends lost 3 bases and 1 base respectively, with 9 bases between them. CDR1 is SGHNT and CDR2 is YENEEA in the germline V gene. There are 15 residues in the CDR3. The CDR3: CASSFDSLNTGELFF. CDR3 nucleotides: TGTGCCAGCAGCTTTGACAGTTTGAACACCGGGGAGCTGTTTTTT. Combining the CDR3 with reference TRBV11-3 and TRBJ2-2 gives the whole variable domain EAGVVQSPRYKIIEKKQPVAFWCNPISGHNTLYWYLQNLGQGPELLIRYENEEAVDDSQLPKDRFSAERLKGVDSTLKIQPAELGDSAVYLCASSFDSLNTGELFFGEGSRLTVL.

The chain links TRBV19 to TRBJ2-6; no firm D call. The CDR3 has 14 amino acids. V lost 3 bases and J 2 bases, leaving 5 bases between the germline ends. Germline CDR1 LNHDA, CDR2 SQIVND (reference sequence). CDR3 nucleotides: TGTGCCAGTAGTATCCTCCCTGGGGCCAACGTCCTGACTTTC. Translation: CASSILPGANVLTF.

CDR3 in amino acids: CASSYSIDSYEQYF. CDR3 nucleotides: TGTGCCAGCAGTTACTCTATAGACAGCTACGAGCAGTACTTC. The chain carries TRBV6-5 and TRBJ2-7, with D possibly matching TRBD1 (5 bases). This CDR3 contains 14 residues. Germline-derived CDR1 and CDR2 are MNHEY and SVGAGI. Trimming left V 0 bases short and J 3 bases short, with 9 bases between.

The chain combines TRBV2 with TRBJ1-5, with a tentative D call TRBD1 (5 bases). Trimming removed 4 bases at V and 11 bases at J, with 9 bases between. The germline V gene has CDR1 SNHLY and CDR2 FYNNEI. CDR3 length: 11 amino acids. Here the CDR3 reads CASSGQGSQHF. The CDR3 bases are TGTGCCAGCAGTGGGCAGGGATCCCAGCATTTT.

This clone appeared once. The genes are TRBV5-1 and TRBJ2-3; 7 nucleotides agree with TRBD1. The CDR3 runs to 18 residues. Losses at the gene ends were 4 bases for V and 8 bases for J; bases not matched to a gene: 22. In germline, CDR1 is SGHRS, CDR2 YFSETQ. The CDR3 coding sequence is TGCGCCAGCAGCCGCCGGACGAGTGAGGGGGCGGTCCATGGTACGCAGTATTTT. This codes for CASSRRTSEGAVHGTQYF.

This chain uses TRBV18 with TRBJ2-7, with a possible D match to TRBD1 (6 bases). This CDR3 region has 14 residues. The germline CDR1 and CDR2 sequences are KGHSH and LQKENI. The V end lost 6 bases, the J end lost 7 bases, and 19 bases lay between the germline ends. Written as DNA, the CDR3 is TGTGCCAGCTCCTTGGGGGCCAGCCGTTTGGAGCAGTACTTC. The encoded protein is CASSLGASRLEQYF.

The V and J genes are TRBV5-4 and TRBJ2-5; unclear D gene. Per germline, CDR1 SGHNT and CDR2 YYREEE (reference sequence). V was shortened by 3 bases and J by 3 bases, with 9 bases between the two germline ends. This CDR3 has 13 amino acids. CDR3 nucleotide sequence: TGTGCCAGCAGCTCAGACTTGGAAGAGACCCAGTACTTC. Protein: CASSSDLEETQYF.

The chain uses TRBV6-6 and TRBJ2-1, with D maybe TRBD1 (6 bases). The ends were cut back, 6 bases at V and 3 bases at J, with 15 bases in the middle. CDR1 and CDR2 (germline): MNHNY, SVGAGI (reference sequence). CDR3 size: 15 residues. CDR3 coding DNA: TGTGCCAGCAGAGCCCGACAGGACATCTACAATGAGCAGTTCTTC. Translating it yields CASRARQDIYNEQFF.

This chain uses TRBV7-8 with TRBJ2-7; the D gene is possibly TRBD2 (7 bases). The ends were cut back, 3 bases at V and 7 bases at J, with 19 bases in the middle. The CDR3 covers 15 residues. Germline CDR1 and CDR2: SGHVS and FQNEAQ. The CDR3 nucleotides read TGTGCCAGCAGCTTCGCCGGGTGGGGGGGCCAAGAGCAGTACTTC. Translation: CASSFAGWGGQEQYF.

As for this clone: This sample also contains other DNA sequences that code for the same CDR3. CDR3 amino acids: CASSYRVGYTF. CDR3 nucleotides: TGTGCCAGCAGTTACAGGGTGGGGTACACCTTC. The rearrangement joins TRBV28 to TRBJ1-2; D possibly corresponds to TRBD1 (6 bases). CDR3 length: 11 amino acids. Germline V lookup: CDR1 MDHEN, CDR2 SYDVKM. The V end lost 4 bases, the J end lost 11 bases, and 11 bases lay between the germline ends.

The rearrangement links TRBV6-6 to TRBJ1-1; D call uncertain. The CDR3 runs to 15 residues. Germline CDR1 MNHNY, CDR2 SVGAGI (reference sequence). V lost 2 bases, J lost 4 bases, and 14 bases lay in between. CDR3 residues: CASSYSRVGGTEAFF. The CDR3 DNA is TGTGCCAGCAGTTACAGTCGGGTTGGCGGCACTGAAGCTTTCTTT.

This chain joins TRBV6-1 and TRBJ2-7, with 10 bases that match TRBD1. V was pared by 1 base and J by 4 bases, with 4 bases of the junction left unmatched. The CDR3 extends over 15 amino acids. Germline CDR1 and CDR2: MNHNS and SASEGT. This chain's CDR3 is CASSEGDRGRYEQYF. As DNA, the CDR3 is TGTGCCAGCAGTGAAGGGGACAGGGGTAGGTACGAGCAGTACTTC.

The chain couples TRBV6-4 to TRBJ2-1, with TRBD2 identical over 7 bases. V dropped 3 bases and J dropped 5; count of bases not matched to a gene: 4. Germline V gives CDR1 MRHNA, CDR2 SNTAGT. The CDR3 consists of 14 residues. CDR3 residues: CASSEASGHNEQFF. CDR3 nucleotide sequence: TGTGCCAGCAGTGAAGCTAGCGGCCACAATGAGCAGTTCTTC.

Here the CDR3 reads CASSDRTGANEQYF. CDR3 bases: TGTGCCAGCAGTGACCGGACAGGGGCCAACGAGCAGTACTTC. The genes are TRBV2 and TRBJ2-7; 9 nucleotides match TRBD1. V shed 3 bases, J shed 5 bases, and the junction held 5 bases outside the gene matches. Per germline, CDR1 SNHLY and CDR2 FYNNEI. This CDR3 region has 14 residues. Complete variable domain (other parts from reference TRBV2 and TRBJ2-7): EPEVTQTPSHQVTQMGQEVILRCVPISNHLYFYWYRQILGQKVEFLVSFYNNEISEKSEIFDDQFSVERPDGSNFTLKIRSTKLEDSAMYFCASSDRTGANEQYFGPGTRLTVT.

The chain links TRBV5-1 to TRBJ1-2, with 7 bases identical to TRBD1. After removal of 0 bases from V and 8 bases from J, the junction contained 10 bases not matched to a gene. The CDR3 spans 15 residues. Germline values: CDR1 SGHRS, CDR2 YFSETQ. The DNA for the CDR3 is TGCGCCAGCAGCTTGGCCGCGACAGGGAGCGGAGGCTACACCTTC. Its translation: CASSLAATGSGGYTF.

The CDR3 bases are TGTGCCAGCAGCTTAACGGGAGCTCGCGAGCAGTACTTC. Translated: CASSLTGAREQYF. The chain uses TRBV13 and TRBJ2-7, with D perhaps matching TRBD2 (6 bases). V gave up 2 bases and J gave up 6 bases, with 11 bases separating them. Germline values: CDR1 PRHDT, CDR2 FYEKMQ (reference sequence). This CDR3 is 13 amino acids long.

DNA for the CDR3: TGTGCCAGCAGCTTCCCGACCGGGACAGTAGAATATCCGGAGACCCAGTACTTC. This encodes CASSFPTGTVEYPETQYF. V usage is TRBV7-9 and J usage is TRBJ2-5, with TRBD1 matching 7 bases. Germline V gives CDR1 SEHNR, CDR2 FQNEAQ (reference sequence). The V segment lost 3 bases and the J segment 5 bases; nucleotides outside the gene matches: 18. The CDR3 sequence is 18 residues long.

The chain recombines TRBV25-1 with TRBJ2-5; 9 nucleotides align to TRBD2. CDR1 is MGHDK, CDR2 SYGVNS, per germline. J lost 5 bases, V lost 4 bases, and 14 bases had no gene match. The CDR3 runs 17 residues. The CDR3 nucleotides are TGTGCCAGCAGTGGGTCGACTAGCGGAGCGCCCAGGGAGACCCAGTACTTC. Translating it yields CASSGSTSGAPRETQYF.

The gene calls are TRBV28 and TRBJ1-2, with TRBD1 as a possible D gene (6 bases). With 7 bases removed from V and 2 bases from J, the gap between germline ends came to 11 bases. The CDR3 is made up of 13 amino acids. Germline values: CDR1 MDHEN, CDR2 SYDVKM. DNA for the CDR3: TGTGCCAGCATGGACAGCACAAACTATGGCTACACCTTC. Its translation is CASMDSTNYGYTF.

This chain joins TRBV10-2 and TRBJ2-7; TRBD2 matches 7 bases. Per germline, CDR1 WSHSY and CDR2 SAAADI. There are 14 residues in the CDR3. The V and J ends lost 4 bases and 2 bases, in that order; junction bases with no gene match: 5. The CDR3, as DNA: TGCGCCAGCAGTGTAAGCGGGGCGACCTACGAGCAGTACTTC. Its protein product is CASSVSGATYEQYF.

The CDR3 bases are TGTGCCAGTAGTAGCGGGGATTACAATGAGCAGTTCTTC. Translating it yields CASSSGDYNEQFF. V and J are TRBV19 and TRBJ2-1; D is possibly TRBD2 (6 bases). Germline V gene sequence: CDR1 LNHDA, CDR2 SQIVND (reference sequence). This CDR3 is built from 13 residues. The V end lost 4 bases, the J end lost 4 bases, and 8 bases lay between the germline ends.

V gene TRBV6-1 combines with J gene TRBJ2-1; D call uncertain. The CDR3 extends over 10 amino acids. CDR1 is MNHNS and CDR2 is SASEGT in the germline V gene. The V and J ends lost 6 bases and 6 bases respectively, with 3 bases between them. The CDR3 reads CASRLNEQFF. CDR3 nucleotides: TGTGCCAGCAGACTCAATGAGCAGTTCTTC.

This chain uses TRBV30 with TRBJ2-7; D might be TRBD2 (5 bases). Germline assignment: CDR1 GTSNPN and CDR2 SVGIG (reference sequence). Trimming pared 5 bases from V and 7 bases from J, leaving 18 bases between. The length of the CDR3 is 13 residues. CDR3 sequence reads: CAWEGLAPLEQYF. The CDR3 region has the DNA TGTGCCTGGGAGGGTCTGGCCCCCCTGGAGCAGTACTTC.

In this sample, this clone turned up once. The chain links TRBV7-9 to TRBJ1-5, with D perhaps TRBD1 (6 bases). The germline V gene encodes CDR1 SEHNR and CDR2 FQNEAQ (reference sequence). The CDR3 covers 14 residues. Trimming shortened V by 2 bases and J by 6 bases, and 11 bases separated the two germline ends. This CDR3 reads CASSLLGGGQPQHF. The CDR3 DNA reads TGTGCCAGCAGCTTATTAGGGGGTGGTCAGCCCCAGCATTTT.